Listed below are T cell receptor beta chains from one sample, sequenced in a study of cytomegalovirus exposure and HLA in healthy donors. Generated by immunoSEQ multiplex PCR, the TCRdb table keeps only in-frame clones and is missing some. The repertoire consists of more than 85,000 clones, with around 86% occurring once and the leading ten covering 2.2%. Sequencing used PBMCs. The receptor source for this set is a woman aged 25 to 39 in good health and CMV-seronegative. Each CDR3 is given with its conserved first and last residue. Each record gives: clone size, V gene, D gene, J gene, CDR3 protein, CDR3 DNA. The D gene is left open where the match is weak. Rows give clone size only sometimes, using once, few, many, or a class for an expanded clone.

>-|TRBV9|-|TRBJ1-2
CASSVQDQNYGYTF
TGTGCCAGCAGCGTTCAGGATCAGAACTATGGCTACACCTTC
>-|TRBV6-6|TRBD1|TRBJ2-5
CASSYGQGGQTQYF
TGTGCCAGCAGTTACGGACAGGGGGGACAGACCCAGTACTTC
>-|TRBV28|-|TRBJ1-4
CASSFRGIPVKLFF
TGTGCCAGCAGTTTTCGGGGTATCCCAGTTAAACTGTTTTTT
>once|TRBV10-3|-|TRBJ1-2
CAPRGGRGYTF
TGTGCCCCCCGGGGGGGGCGGGGCTACACCTTC
>-|TRBV19|-|TRBJ1-1
CASSTQGVNTEAFF
TGTGCCAGTAGTACTCAGGGCGTGAACACTGAAGCTTTCTTT
>-|TRBV9|-|TRBJ2-4
CASSATLGEGGLAKNIQYF
TGTGCCAGCAGCGCAACCCTAGGGGAGGGGGGACTAGCCAAAAACATTCAGTACTTC
>-|TRBV10-3|-|TRBJ2-3
CAISESTGLAGDTQYF
TGTGCCATCAGTGAGTCCACGGGTCTGGCGGGAGATACGCAGTATTTT
>-|TRBV27|-|TRBJ2-1
CASSLTSIGEQFF
TGTGCCAGCAGTTTGACTAGTATCGGTGAGCAGTTCTTC
>-|TRBV10-3|-|TRBJ2-1
CAIRAGYNEQFF
TGTGCCATCAGGGCAGGGTACAATGAGCAGTTCTTC
>-|TRBV30|-|TRBJ1-1
CAWTTGDTEAFF
TGTGCCTGGACTACAGGAGACACTGAAGCTTTCTTT
>-|TRBV15|-|TRBJ2-3
CATSRDQMDTQYF
TGTGCCACCAGCAGAGATCAGATGGATACGCAGTATTTT
>-|TRBV29-1|-|TRBJ2-4
CSVGSSGGQNIQYF
TGCAGCGTTGGGTCATCGGGGGGCCAAAACATTCAGTACTTC
>-|TRBV11-1|TRBD1|TRBJ2-7
CASSFGQGQEQYF
TGTGCCAGCAGCTTCGGACAGGGGCAGGAGCAGTACTTC
>-|TRBV18|-|TRBJ1-5
CASSPGGDQPQHF
TGTGCCAGCTCACCTGGCGGGGATCAGCCCCAGCATTTT
>-|TRBV5-5|TRBD1|TRBJ2-3
CASSIQQGQGLDTQYF
TGTGCCAGCAGCATTCAACAGGGACAGGGGTTAGATACGCAGTATTTT
>-|TRBV7-2|-|TRBJ1-2
CASSSGFDYGYTF
TGTGCCAGCAGCTCAGGGTTCGACTATGGCTACACCTTC
>once|TRBV5-4|TRBD2|TRBJ2-3
CASSRPGTRADTQYF
TGTGCCAGCAGCCGTCCCGGGACTAGGGCAGATACGCAGTATTTT